The 13 T cell receptor beta chains below all came from one sample that was sequenced in a study of shared T cell receptors in the human thymus. Here immunoSEQ multiplex PCR was the method, and the copy in TCRdb shows in-frame clones only, minus some. Here the sample spans hundreds of thousands of clones, around 87% being singletons. Separately, the same data were catalogued under a study of human thymus T cells.

Sequences were obtained from thymocytes. The receptors stem from a boy younger than two with a congenital heart defect.

The chain joins TRBV5-6 to TRBJ1-2; 7 bases map to TRBD1. V lost 0 bases, J lost 9 bases, and 2 bases stayed unmatched. This CDR3 is built from 12 residues. Germline-derived CDR1 and CDR2 are SGHDT and YYEEEE. Here the CDR3 reads CASSLDRGSYTF. The CDR3 coding sequence is TGTGCCAGCAGCTTGGACAGGGGTAGCTACACCTTC. The full variable domain, its missing parts supplied by reference TRBV5-6 and TRBJ1-2, is DAGVTQSPTHLIKTRGQQVTLRCSPKSGHDTVSWYQQALGQGPQFIFQYYEEEERQRGNFPDRFSGHQFPNYSSELNVNALLLGDSALYLCASSLDRGSYTFGSGTRLTVV.

CDR3 in amino acids: CASSSLAGANTGELFF. The CDR3 bases are TGTGCCAGCAGTTCCTTAGCGGGGGCCAACACCGGGGAGCTGTTTTTT. The rearrangement uses TRBV6-5 and TRBJ2-2; 9 bases agree with TRBD2. Trimming removed 4 bases from V and 2 bases from J; junction bases left unmatched: 5. The CDR3 covers 16 residues. Germline loops: CDR1 MNHEY, CDR2 SVGAGI.

This chain's CDR3 is CASSQRTGGEQYF. As DNA, the CDR3 is TGCGCCAGCAGCCAGAGAACAGGGGGCGAGCAGTACTTC. The chain carries TRBV4-3 and TRBJ2-7; TRBD1 agrees at 8 bases. The CDR3 length is 13 residues. From germline, CDR1 is LGHNA and CDR2 YSLEER. V dropped 3 bases and J dropped 6; count of bases not matched to a gene: 4.

V is TRBV5-6 and J is TRBJ2-7; 11 bases agree with TRBD2. CDR1 and CDR2 (germline): SGHDT, YYEEEE. The CDR3 runs 14 residues. J was trimmed by 5 bases and V by 1 base; bases with no gene match: 2. The CDR3 coding sequence is TGTGCCAGCAGCTTGCTGGGACTAGCGGACGAGCAGTACTTC. Translated: CASSLLGLADEQYF.

The chain joins TRBV12-5 to TRBJ2-7; 7 bases map to TRBD1. V shed 6 bases and J 3 bases; nucleotides not matched to a gene: 17. Germline V gene data show CDR1 as LGHNT and CDR2 as FRNRAP. CDR3 length: 17 residues. The CDR3 DNA is TGTGCTAGTGGAACCCACAGACAGGGTTTGACGTGCTACGAGCAGTACTTC. Protein: CASGTHRQGLTCYEQYF.

In nucleotides, the CDR3 is TGTGCCAGCAGCGTTAACGACAGGGGCCTCACAGATACGCAGTATTTT. This sequence encodes CASSVNDRGLTDTQYF. This chain links TRBV9 with TRBJ2-3, with 8 nucleotides matching TRBD1. V lost 2 bases, J lost 2 bases, and 7 bases stayed unmatched. The germline V gene encodes CDR1 SGDLS and CDR2 YYNGEE. This CDR3 region has 16 residues.

The gene calls are TRBV5-1 and TRBJ2-7; D remains ambiguous. The CDR3 contains 11 residues. Germline lookup yields CDR1 SGHRS and CDR2 YFSETQ. The V and J ends lost 3 bases and 3 bases respectively, with 4 bases between them. CDR3 coding DNA: TGCGCCAGCAGCTCCCACTACGAGCAGTACTTC. It codes for CASSSHYEQYF.

The DNA for the CDR3 is TGTGCCAGCAGCCCCCAGGGACAGGGGATCTACAATGAGCAGTTCTTC. Encoded protein: CASSPQGQGIYNEQFF. The V and J genes are TRBV11-2 and TRBJ2-1; 10 bases align to TRBD1. The CDR3 loop spans 16 amino acids. CDR1 and CDR2 (germline): SGHAT, FQNNGV. With 5 bases clipped from V and 3 bases from J, the junction kept 7 bases outside the gene matches.

This chain uses TRBV9 with TRBJ2-5, with 7 bases aligning to TRBD2. Germline-derived CDR1 and CDR2 are SGDLS and YYNGEE. Germline trimming cut 3 bases from V and 5 bases from J; bases unmatched to any gene: 13. This CDR3 is built from 16 residues. The DNA for the CDR3 is TGTGCCAGCAGCGGCCGAGATCGGGGGGAGGTTGAGACCCAGTACTTC. Translated, it gives CASSGRDRGEVETQYF.

This clone was detected once. The chain has TRBV9 and TRBJ2-5; TRBD2 agrees at 8 bases. CDR3 length: 14 residues. Germline loops: CDR1 SGDLS, CDR2 YYNGEE. The trim removed 3 bases at V and 5 bases at J, leaving 6 bases unmatched. The DNA for the CDR3 is TGTGCCAGCAGCGCCCTAGCGGGCTGGGAGACCCAGTACTTC. Amino acids: CASSALAGWETQYF.

A remark on this clone: This CDR3 is also generated by other DNA sequences in the sample. The V and J genes are TRBV7-9 and TRBJ1-1, with 9 bases matching TRBD1. Unmatched junction bases numbered 3, after V lost 4 bases and J lost 0 bases. Germline lookup yields CDR1 SEHNR and CDR2 FQNEAQ (reference sequence). The CDR3 totals 15 residues. The chain's CDR3 is CASSSGTGMNTEAFF. CDR3 bases: TGTGCCAGCAGCTCCGGGACAGGGATGAACACTGAAGCTTTCTTT.

This chain connects TRBV5-1 to TRBJ2-3; TRBD2 might be the D (5 bases). The CDR3 contains 18 residues. In germline, CDR1 is SGHRS, CDR2 YFSETQ. V gave up 1 base and J gave up 0 bases, with 18 bases separating them. This chain's CDR3 is CASSLSLDCTISTDTQYF. The CDR3, as DNA: TGCGCCAGCAGCTTGTCGTTGGACTGTACTATTAGCACAGATACGCAGTATTTT. Supplemented by reference TRBV5-1 and TRBJ2-3, the full variable domain reads KAGVTQTPRYLIKTRGQQVTLSCSPISGHRSVSWYQQTPGQGLQFLFEYFSETQRNKGNFPGRFSGRQFSNSRSEMNVSTLELGDSALYLCASSLSLDCTISTDTQYFGPGTRLTVL.

This clone was seen only a few times. The chain couples TRBV25-1 to TRBJ1-2; D is possibly TRBD1 (6 bases). The CDR3 consists of 13 residues. The V and J ends lost 6 bases and 4 bases respectively, with 12 bases between them. Germline CDR1 MGHDK, CDR2 SYGVNS. The CDR3 here is CASSRDILYGYTF. The CDR3 DNA reads TGTGCCAGCAGCCGGGACATACTCTATGGCTACACCTTC.